These 20 T cell receptor beta chains were all obtained from the same sample, sequenced in a study of CD8 T cells in Susac syndrome. The RNA, 0.5 to 1 ug, was put through reverse transcription using random hexamers. TCRdb ran MiXCR on the immunoSEQ multiplex PCR reads and lists one entry per CDR3 protein. The table has under 350,000 distinct CDR3 sequences, under 95% seen once. Sequenced sample: CD4+ T cells from PBMCs. Receptors were obtained from a human donor with multiple sclerosis.

V is TRBV20-1 and J is TRBJ1-2, with a possible D match to TRBD1 (6 bases). This CDR3 spans 16 amino acids. Trimming left V 5 bases short and J 4 bases short, with 23 bases between. The germline V gene encodes CDR1 DFQATT and CDR2 SNEGSKA (reference sequence). The CDR3 here is CSAPLGALGTPYGYTF. The CDR3 coding sequence is TGCAGTGCTCCCTTAGGGGCCCTCGGGACACCCTATGGCTACACCTTC.

The V and J genes are TRBV20-1 and TRBJ2-2, with TRBD2 matching 10 bases. Germline-derived CDR1 and CDR2 are DFQATT and SNEGSKA (reference sequence). The CDR3 contains 16 residues. The ends lost 6 bases at V and 5 bases at J; junction bases unmatched: 12. CDR3 coding DNA: TGCAGTGCCAGACCCTTTCTAGCGGGGGTTACCGGGGAGCTGTTTTTT. This sequence encodes CSARPFLAGVTGELFF.

In its sample, this clonotype was seen once. This chain connects TRBV29-1 to TRBJ1-1; no reliable D call. The CDR3 covers 13 residues. The germline CDR1 and CDR2 sequences are SQVTM and ANQGSEA. The V end was cut by 5 bases, the J end by 4 bases, with 14 bases between. CDR3 sequence: CSVPGVSRTEAFF. CDR3 nucleotides: TGCAGCGTTCCCGGAGTTTCCCGCACTGAAGCTTTCTTT.

The chain uses TRBV12-3 or TRBV12-4 and TRBJ2-7, with TRBD1 identical over 9 bases. The J segment lost 3 bases and the V segment lost 4 bases, leaving 10 bases of the junction unmatched. The CDR3 length is 16 residues. CDR3 sequence (DNA): TGTGCCAGCAGTTCGGGGACAGGGTTCCCCTACTACGAGCAGTACTTC. Its protein product is CASSSGTGFPYYEQYF.

V usage is TRBV5-4 and J usage is TRBJ2-6, with TRBD2 as a possible D gene (6 bases). Trimming removed 2 bases at V and 1 base at J, with 13 bases between. Per germline, CDR1 SGHNT and CDR2 YYREEE (reference sequence). The CDR3 length is 17 residues. CDR3 DNA: TGTGCCAGCAGCTTCGGAGGGGCAGGTTCTGGGGCCAACGTCCTGACTTTC. This gives the protein CASSFGGAGSGANVLTF.

The chain links TRBV6-1 to TRBJ2-1, with 7 bases lining up with TRBD2. V shed 4 bases and J 6 bases; nucleotides not matched to a gene: 3. This CDR3 region has 13 residues. CDR1 MNHNS and CDR2 SASEGT come from the germline V gene. CDR3 sequence reads: CASSGLAVNEQFF. CDR3 DNA sequence: TGTGCCAGCAGTGGGCTAGCGGTCAATGAGCAGTTCTTC.

The chain carries TRBV7-9 and TRBJ1-3; D not resolved. CDR1 is SEHNR and CDR2 is FQNEAQ in the germline V gene (reference sequence). Deletions cut 2 bases from V and 1 base from J, with 12 bases between. The CDR3 runs 16 residues. For the CDR3, the DNA is TGTGCCAGCAGCTTAACGGCCGCCGTATCTGGAAACACCATATATTTT. It is translated as CASSLTAAVSGNTIYF. The full variable domain, in which reference TRBV7-9 and TRBJ1-3 provide the parts outside the CDR3, is DTGVSQNPRHKITKRGQNVTFRCDPISEHNRLYWYRQTLGQGPEFLTYFQNEAQLEKSRLLSDRFSAERPKGSFSTLEIQRTEQGDSAMYLCASSLTAAVSGNTIYFGEGSWLTVV.

This clonotype has only one observation. The chain couples TRBV7-9 to TRBJ1-1; D is possibly TRBD1 (5 bases). This CDR3 has 14 residues. The V gene's germline CDR1 is SEHNR and CDR2 FQNEAQ (reference sequence). V was clipped by 1 base and J by 4 bases, with 10 bases between them. The chain's CDR3 is CASSLVLGPTEAFF. CDR3 bases: TGTGCCAGCAGCTTAGTACTGGGGCCCACTGAAGCTTTCTTT.

V usage is TRBV19 and J usage is TRBJ1-3; a possible D gene is TRBD1 (5 bases). The V end was cut by 6 bases, the J end by 0 bases, with 15 bases between. This CDR3 is 16 amino acids long. CDR1 and CDR2 from the germline V gene are LNHDA and SQIVND (reference sequence). CDR3 sequence: CASSKETAYSGNTIYF. The DNA for the CDR3 is TGTGCCAGTAGCAAGGAGACAGCCTACTCTGGAAACACCATATATTTT. The full variable domain, in which reference TRBV19 and TRBJ1-3 provide the parts outside the CDR3, is DGGITQSPKYLFRKEGQNVTLSCEQNLNHDAMYWYRQDPGQGLRLIYYSQIVNDFQKGDIAEGYSVSREKKESFPLTVTSAQKNPTAFYLCASSKETAYSGNTIYFGEGSWLTVV.

The gene calls are TRBV7-9 and TRBJ2-7; tentatively, D is TRBD1 (6 bases). Germline V gene sequence: CDR1 SEHNR, CDR2 FQNEAQ (reference sequence). The CDR3 is 16 residues long. The germline V and J ends were trimmed by 5 bases and 2 bases, with 19 bases remaining between them. The CDR3 sequence: CASSRRQVTNAYEQYF. The CDR3 DNA sequence: TGTGCCAGCAGCCGAAGACAGGTTACCAATGCCTACGAGCAGTACTTC.

The chain links TRBV30 to TRBJ1-1; the D gene is possibly TRBD1 (5 bases). The germline V gene encodes CDR1 GTSNPN and CDR2 SVGIG (reference sequence). The length of the CDR3 is 18 residues. Trimming took 0 bases from V and 6 from J, leaving 26 bases between them. The CDR3 reads CAWSVRGDSYKTVAEAFF. The CDR3 DNA sequence: TGTGCCTGGAGTGTACGGGGGGACTCCTATAAAACTGTCGCTGAAGCTTTCTTT.

The gene calls are TRBV30 and TRBJ2-7; 7 nucleotides line up with TRBD1. Germline assignment: CDR1 GTSNPN and CDR2 SVGIG (reference sequence). This CDR3 has 12 residues. V lost 2 bases, J lost 6 bases, and 4 bases stayed unmatched. The CDR3 nucleotides are TGTGCCTGGAGTAGGACAGGCGGCGAGCAGTACTTC. Protein: CAWSRTGGEQYF.

V is TRBV29-1 and J is TRBJ2-3; possible D gene TRBD2, 5 bases. This CDR3 is built from 11 residues. The germline gives CDR1 SQVTM, CDR2 ANQGSEA. Between the trimmed V and J ends, which lost 7 bases and 3 bases, there was a span of 8 bases. The CDR3 is CSGRVTDTQYF. The CDR3 nucleotides read TGCAGCGGGCGGGTGACAGATACGCAGTATTTT.

J is TRBJ2-1 and V is TRBV20-1; 9 bases agree with TRBD2. The V gene end was trimmed by 6 bases and the J gene end by 9 bases; junction bases not matched to a gene: 9. Germline V gives CDR1 DFQATT, CDR2 SNEGSKA (reference sequence). The CDR3 is 13 residues long. The CDR3 region is CSASSGGPGEQFF. Written as DNA, the CDR3 is TGCAGTGCCTCAAGCGGGGGGCCTGGTGAGCAGTTCTTC.

This chain joins TRBV9 and TRBJ2-1; 9 bases agree with TRBD2. The V gene end was trimmed by 0 bases and the J gene end by 5 bases; junction bases not matched to a gene: 3. The CDR3 length is 15 residues. CDR1 is SGDLS, CDR2 YYNGEE, per germline. The CDR3 here is CASSVVPSGDNEQFF. CDR3 coding DNA: TGTGCCAGCAGCGTAGTGCCTAGCGGGGACAATGAGCAGTTCTTC.

This chain links TRBV5-1 with TRBJ2-7; D is possibly TRBD1 (6 bases). This CDR3 region has 14 residues. V lost 4 bases to trimming and J lost 6 bases, with 17 bases between them. Germline V gene sequence: CDR1 SGHRS, CDR2 YFSETQ. CDR3 sequence reads: CASSVQGRPSEQYF. In nucleotides, the CDR3 is TGCGCCAGCAGCGTCCAGGGGCGTCCATCCGAGCAGTACTTC.

The chain joins TRBV3-1 to TRBJ2-5; 7 bases line up with TRBD2. The V segment lost 0 bases and the J segment 5 bases; nucleotides outside the gene matches: 9. The CDR3 length is 16 residues. Germline values: CDR1 LGHDT, CDR2 YNNKEL (reference sequence). The CDR3 nucleotides are TGTGCCAGCAGCCAAGATAGGGCGGGAGTAGGGGAGACCCAGTACTTC. As protein: CASSQDRAGVGETQYF.

The chain combines TRBV7-3 with TRBJ2-2; TRBD2 agrees at 7 bases. Germline CDR1 is SGHTA and CDR2 is FQGTGA. This CDR3 is 15 amino acids long. Germline trimming cut 3 bases from V and 9 bases from J; bases unmatched to any gene: 10. Here the CDR3 reads CASSLSTSVSRELFF. CDR3 nucleotides: TGTGCCAGCAGCTTGTCCACTAGCGTCTCTCGGGAGCTGTTTTTT. The whole variable domain, remainder taken from reference TRBV7-3 and TRBJ2-2, is GAGVSQTPSNKVTEKGKYVELRCDPISGHTALYWYRQSLGQGPEFLIYFQGTGAADDSGLPNDRFFAVRPEGSVSTLKIQRTERGDSAVYLCASSLSTSVSRELFFGEGSRLTVL.

J is TRBJ1-2 and V is TRBV19; D is unclear. This CDR3 has 11 amino acids. V shed 0 bases and J shed 8 bases, with 4 bases lying between them. The germline V gene has CDR1 LNHDA and CDR2 SQIVND (reference sequence). The CDR3 spells CASSIDLGYTF. In DNA, the CDR3 is TGTGCCAGTAGTATAGATCTCGGCTACACCTTC.

This chain uses TRBV11-2 with TRBJ1-1, with 8 nucleotides matching TRBD1. The CDR3 extends over 15 amino acids. With V trimmed by 5 bases and J by 4 bases, 9 bases remained unmatched. CDR1 and CDR2 from the germline V gene are SGHAT and FQNNGV. The CDR3 spells CASSGSGQGGTEAFF. CDR3 sequence (DNA): TGTGCCAGCAGCGGCAGCGGACAGGGAGGCACTGAAGCTTTCTTT.